One sample yielded the 25 T cell receptor beta chains listed below, sequenced in a study of T-cell reconstitution after alpha-beta-depleted transplantation in children. Preparation of the TCRbeta library used unique molecular identifiers. Each CDR3 protein is one row after TCRdb ran MiXCR on the PCR reads. The table records a few hundred thousand distinct CDR3 sequences, 6.6% of them present only once. The source material was PBMCs, sampled before TCRalphabeta/CD19-depleted stem cell transplant. The receptors were sampled from a boy younger than 10 with acute lymphoblastic leukemia, due to receive a stem cell transplant.

This clonotype was found many times. The chain couples TRBV28 to TRBJ2-7, with 7 nucleotides matching TRBD2. The CDR3 is 19 residues long. Germline-derived CDR1 and CDR2 are MDHEN and SYDVKM. Trimming took 5 bases from V and 0 from J; bases not matched to a gene: 19. The CDR3 DNA sequence: TGTGCCAGCAGTCCAACCTTCGGGACTACCTCAAGGAGCTCCTACGAGCAGTACTTC. Its translation is CASSPTFGTTSRSSYEQYF.

This clonotype showed up many times. The chain combines TRBV29-1 with TRBJ1-1, with D tentatively TRBD1 (6 bases). There are 15 residues in the CDR3. V was pared by 5 bases and J by 0 bases, with 16 bases between. Germline assignment: CDR1 SQVTM and CDR2 ANQGSEA. CDR3 sequence: CSVRGDMGLNTEAFF. CDR3 nucleotide sequence: TGCAGCGTTCGAGGGGACATGGGGCTGAACACTGAAGCTTTCTTT.

This clonotype was seen a handful of times. The chain carries TRBV7-9 and TRBJ2-7; 12 bases are shared with TRBD1. The V and J ends lost 5 bases and 5 bases, in that order; junction bases with no gene match: 7. The CDR3 runs 15 residues. Germline CDR1 is SEHNR and CDR2 is FQNEAQ (reference sequence). The CDR3 spells CASSPPGTGGNEQYF. In nucleotides, the CDR3 is TGTGCCAGCAGCCCGCCGGGGACAGGGGGCAACGAGCAGTACTTC.

In its sample, this clonotype was seen a few times. The gene calls are TRBV5-1 and TRBJ2-6; TRBD1 is a possible D gene (6 bases). The CDR3 sequence is 16 residues long. Between the trimmed V and J ends, which lost 0 bases and 2 bases, there was a span of 9 bases. Germline CDR1 SGHRS, CDR2 YFSETQ. CDR3 in DNA: TGCGCCAGCAGCTTGGCGGCAGGGGCTGGGGCCAACGTCCTGACTTTC. The encoded protein is CASSLAAGAGANVLTF.

This clonotype showed up many times. The genes are TRBV10-2 and TRBJ2-7, with D possibly TRBD1 on 5 matching bases. In germline, CDR1 is WSHSY, CDR2 SAAADI. Trimming left V 0 bases short and J 5 bases short, with 11 bases between. This CDR3 region has 14 residues. CDR3 in DNA: TGCGCCAGCAGTGAGTCTAAAGGGGCCCACGAGCAGTACTTC. Protein sequence: CASSESKGAHEQYF.

The V call is TRBV15, the J call TRBJ1-5; possible D gene TRBD1, 6 bases. There are 17 residues in the CDR3. V was pared by 0 bases and J by 7 bases, with 19 bases between. Germline V gives CDR1 LNHNV, CDR2 YYDKDF (reference sequence). CDR3 loop: CATSRDRGGYVTQPQHF. The CDR3 nucleotides are TGTGCCACCAGCAGAGATAGGGGGGGCTATGTTACCCAGCCCCAGCATTTT.

This clonotype has just a few counts. This sequence joins TRBV5-6 and TRBJ2-5; 10 nucleotides match TRBD2. Trimming cost V 4 bases and J 5 bases; bases outside gene matches: 11. CDR3 length: 16 amino acids. Germline lookup yields CDR1 SGHDT and CDR2 YYEEEE. The CDR3: CASSRWSGGVRETQYF. CDR3 DNA sequence: TGTGCCAGCAGCCGGTGGAGCGGGGGGGTCAGGGAGACCCAGTACTTC.

This clonotype came up many times. This chain connects TRBV7-2 to TRBJ1-6; the D gene is possibly TRBD1 (5 bases). The length of the CDR3 is 14 residues. With 3 bases removed from V and 4 bases from J, the gap between germline ends came to 7 bases. The germline V gene encodes CDR1 SGHTA and CDR2 FQGNSA. CDR3 residues: CASSLDTYNSPLHF. CDR3 bases: TGTGCCAGCAGCTTGGACACGTATAATTCACCCCTCCACTTT.

This rearrangement joins TRBV7-9 to TRBJ2-1; D is perhaps TRBD2 (5 bases). This CDR3 comprises 16 residues. Per the germline V gene, CDR1 is SEHNR and CDR2 is FQNEAQ (reference sequence). Trimming stripped 1 base from V and 7 bases from J, with 17 bases between. CDR3 DNA: TGTGCCAGCAGCTTAGGTAGCGCAACGAGCCGAAATGAGCAGTTCTTC. Translation: CASSLGSATSRNEQFF.

This clonotype came up a few times. The chain carries TRBV6-1 and TRBJ1-1; a weak D match, TRBD1 (5 bases). The CDR3 is 15 residues long. Germline-derived CDR1 and CDR2 are MNHNS and SASEGT. V shed 5 bases and J shed 3 bases, with 16 bases lying between them. In DNA form, the CDR3 reads TGTGCCAGCAGTAAGGTTGGGGCGGCGGACACTGAAGCTTTCTTT. Translating it yields CASSKVGAADTEAFF.

The chain couples TRBV28 to TRBJ1-1; D might be TRBD1 (5 bases). The CDR3 is 12 residues long. The germline CDR1 and CDR2 sequences are MDHEN and SYDVKM. Trimming took 5 bases from V and 11 from J, leaving 15 bases between them. CDR3 nucleotides: TGTGCCAGCAGTGACCCGGGGGGGAGGGCTTTCTTT. Translated: CASSDPGGRAFF. Combining the CDR3 with reference TRBV28 and TRBJ1-1 gives the whole variable domain DVKVTQSSRYLVKRTGEKVFLECVQDMDHENMFWYRQDPGLGLRLIYFSYDVKMKEKGDIPEGYSVSREKKERFSLILESASTNQTSMYLCASSDPGGRAFFGQGTRLTVV.

There are many counts of this clonotype. The rearrangement links TRBV7-9 to TRBJ1-4; D remains unclear. The germline V gene has CDR1 SEHNR and CDR2 FQNEAQ (reference sequence). The germline V and J ends were trimmed by 3 bases and 8 bases, with 16 bases remaining between them. The CDR3 has 15 residues. The CDR3 DNA sequence: TGTGCCAGCAGCTTGATAGTTACCCAGCGGGAAAAACTGTTTTTT. Its translation: CASSLIVTQREKLFF.

This clonotype occurred many times. The V gene is TRBV3-1, the J gene TRBJ2-1; TRBD2 matches at 14 bases. CDR3 length: 16 residues. With 4 bases clipped from V and 2 bases from J, the junction kept 1 base outside the gene matches. The germline CDR1 and CDR2 sequences are LGHDT and YNNKEL (reference sequence). The DNA of the CDR3 is TGTGCCAGCAGCCCGACTAGCGGGGGGGCCTACAATGAGCAGTTCTTC. It yields the protein CASSPTSGGAYNEQFF.

There are a few counts of this clonotype. This rearrangement joins TRBV3-1 to TRBJ2-1; 7 bases fit TRBD1. The CDR3 is 15 amino acids. The V segment lost 1 base and the J segment 6 bases; nucleotides outside the gene matches: 6. CDR1 and CDR2 (germline): LGHDT, YNNKEL (reference sequence). The CDR3 is CASSQAGTEGNEQFF. Written as DNA, the CDR3 is TGTGCCAGCAGCCAAGCCGGGACAGAAGGCAATGAGCAGTTCTTC.

Concerning this clonotype itself: Germline and junction disagree at one end, which may indicate a read error. The chain combines TRBV27 with TRBJ2-5; TRBD2 agrees at 12 bases. Germline assignment: CDR1 MNHEY and CDR2 SMNVEV (reference sequence). The CDR3 is 15 amino acids. In DNA, the CDR3 is TGTGCCGGCAGACTAGCGGGAGCCCACCAAGAGACCCAGTACTTC. Amino acids: CAGRLAGAHQETQYF.

V gene TRBV4-3 combines with J gene TRBJ1-3; D is undetermined. Trimming took 3 bases from V and 1 from J, leaving 16 bases between them. CDR3 length: 17 residues. Germline V gives CDR1 LGHNA, CDR2 YSLEER. The CDR3 region is CASSHGAGVGSGNTIYF. In nucleotides, the CDR3 is TGCGCCAGCAGCCATGGCGCTGGGGTCGGATCTGGAAACACCATATATTTT.

The table lists this clonotype with a few counts. This chain connects TRBV6-1 to TRBJ2-7, with TRBD2 matching over 7 bases. This CDR3 is built from 13 residues. Germline V lookup: CDR1 MNHNS, CDR2 SASEGT. Germline trimming cut 4 bases from V and 1 base from J; bases unmatched to any gene: 1. The CDR3, as DNA: TGTGCCAGCAGTGCTAGCGGATCCTACGAGCAGTACTTC. Amino acids: CASSASGSYEQYF.

This clonotype has a count of ten or more. The chain uses TRBV4-3 and TRBJ2-3, with 9 bases lining up with TRBD1. In germline, CDR1 is LGHNA, CDR2 YSLEER. The junction had 6 bases not matched to a gene; V was cut back by 0 bases and J by 5 bases. The CDR3 has 16 residues. The CDR3 DNA is TGCGCCAGCAGCCAAGATCGGACAGGGGTAAGAGATACGCAGTATTTT. This codes for CASSQDRTGVRDTQYF.

In this sample, this clonotype turned up many times. This chain uses TRBV28 with TRBJ2-5; D might be TRBD1 or TRBD2, each matching 5 bases. The CDR3 has 15 residues. Germline V gene sequence: CDR1 MDHEN, CDR2 SYDVKM. V lost 5 bases to trimming and J lost 4 bases, with 17 bases between them. CDR3 coding DNA: TGTGCCAGCAGTCCGAGGGACCGCTCGGGAGAGACCCAGTACTTC. Translation: CASSPRDRSGETQYF.

This clonotype was detected only a few times. As DNA, the CDR3 is TGTGCCAGCAGTCGGGACTACTACACCGGGGAGCTGTTTTTT. Its translation: CASSRDYYTGELFF. This chain uses TRBV6-1 with TRBJ2-2; 7 bases fit TRBD2. With V trimmed by 5 bases and J by 3 bases, 3 bases remained unmatched. The CDR3 loop spans 14 amino acids. Germline CDR1 and CDR2: MNHNS and SASEGT.

This clonotype was found many times. J is TRBJ1-5 and V is TRBV10-3; TRBD1 matches 7 bases. The V segment lost 10 bases and the J segment 0 bases; nucleotides outside the gene matches: 3. This CDR3 has 13 residues. In germline, CDR1 is ENHRY, CDR2 SYGVKD. The CDR3 DNA reads as TGTGCCACCGACAGGGATAGCAATCAGCCCCAGCATTTT. This sequence encodes CATDRDSNQPQHF.

V and J are TRBV10-3 and TRBJ2-6, with 10 bases lining up with TRBD2. The CDR3 has 21 amino acids. CDR1 and CDR2 from the germline V gene are ENHRY and SYGVKD. V was clipped by 10 bases and J by 2 bases; unmatched bases: 23. CDR3 coding DNA: TGTGCCAGCACCGTCGAAAGCGGGAGGGCCTATCAACAGCCTGGGGCCAACGTCCTGACTTTC. It translates to CASTVESGRAYQQPGANVLTF.

The sample holds many counts of this clonotype. The chain couples TRBV7-9 to TRBJ2-5; TRBD2 might be the D (5 bases). Trimming cost V 5 bases and J 5 bases, with 12 bases left between them. CDR3 length: 13 residues. The germline gives CDR1 SEHNR, CDR2 FQNEAQ (reference sequence). CDR3 sequence reads: CASSPLGDETQYF. CDR3 DNA sequence: TGTGCCAGCAGCCCTCTCGGGGATGAGACCCAGTACTTC.

This clonotype was seen more than once but under ten times. V is TRBV6-2 or TRBV6-3 and J is TRBJ1-2; D is undetermined. V was pared by 4 bases and J by 7 bases, with 16 bases between. Germline loops: CDR1 MNHEY, CDR2 SVGEGT. This CDR3 has 14 amino acids. The CDR3 protein is CASSSRSGWRGYTF. The CDR3 DNA is TGTGCCAGCAGTTCGAGGTCGGGGTGGCGTGGCTACACCTTC.

This rearrangement joins TRBV28 to TRBJ2-3; 10 bases line up with TRBD2. The CDR3 has 15 amino acids. Germline V lookup: CDR1 MDHEN, CDR2 SYDVKM. The ends lost 2 bases at V and 10 bases at J; junction bases unmatched: 9. The CDR3, as DNA: TGTGCCAGCAGTTTACACACTAGCGGGGACCTTGCGCAGTATTTT. Protein sequence: CASSLHTSGDLAQYF.